This TCR beta chain was captured by sequencing in a study of somatic mutations in cytotoxic T cells in rheumatoid arthritis. Study at large: Patients had 30 to 35 ml EDTA blood drawn right after diagnosis, before any treatment. General study findings and limits: Of more than 60 patients, fewer than 10 had a largest CD8+ clone that exceeded 20% of CD8+ cells. The study found no significant difference in CD8+ T-cell clonality between rheumatoid arthritis patients and age-matched healthy controls.

Profiled with immunoSEQ multiplex PCR; TCRdb holds only in-frame clones, not every one. In the table there are 15,000 to 20,000 clones, 82% of which are singletons. As for this clone: Its matching antigen is unknown.

By positive magnetic bead selection, CD4+ and CD8+ cells were isolated, and their purity was checked by flow cytometry. This receptor was identified in an adult with rheumatoid arthritis. The specimen sequenced was CD8+ T cells sorted from blood.

CDR3 in amino acids: CASSLGDRGGETQYF. CDR3 bases: TGTGCCAGCAGCTTAGGAGACAGGGGAGGGGAGACCCAGTACTTC. V and J are TRBV11-2 and TRBJ2-5; D is perhaps TRBD1 (8 bases). Trimming shortened V by 1 base and J by 5 bases, and 14 bases separated the two germline ends. The CDR3 has 15 residues. The germline V gene encodes CDR1 SGHAT and CDR2 FQNNGV.